The T cell receptor beta chain described here comes from a study of T cell repertoires in cytomegalovirus infection. Study overall: Well-studied HLA-B-restricted epitopes and recently identified HLA-C-restricted epitopes of CMV were both used in the study.

The V gene's germline CDR1 is MNHNS and CDR2 SASEGT. The CDR3 consists of 12 residues. V lost 2 bases to trimming and J lost 7 bases, with 6 bases between them. On this clonotype itself: Its target is unknown.

TCRdb processed the reads anew with MiXCR; each CDR3 protein has one entry. Here the sample spans nearly 700,000 distinct CDR3 sequences, about 33% being singletons. The rearrangement joins TRBV6-1 to TRBJ2-1, with D hard to call. This receptor was identified in a human donor in good health (CMV status not recorded). Some clones in this sample may be carry-over from other donors' samples. The specimen was cultured PBMCs, collected from culture after CMV antigen stimulation. The CDR3, as DNA: TGTGCCAGCAGTGAATTTTCGAATGAGCAGTTCTTC. Protein product: CASSEFSNEQFF.